This T cell receptor beta chain emerged from a study of blood T cell repertoires in COVID-19. Study information: Researchers got acute and convalescent COVID-19 samples from the United States, Italy and Spain. Nucleic acid was either cDNA or gDNA, and it came from T cells, B-cell-depleted T cells, or PBMCs.

CDR1 SEHNR and CDR2 FQNEAQ come from the germline V gene (reference sequence). The V end was cut by 0 bases, the J end by 3 bases, with 14 bases between. The CDR3 spans 16 residues. In the authors' workflow: Amplification of reference gene primers provided the estimated nucleated cell counts. Clones were read by immunoSEQ multiplex PCR, and TCRdb kept only the in-frame ones, dropping some. V and J calls and clone size are given by that table; D and trimming were obtained from the DNA. The sample consists of 90,000 to 110,000 clones, roughly 80% of them appearing once. Sample: peripheral blood. The TCR sequence derives from a woman in her seventies with acute or convalescent COVID-19. The chain is built from TRBV7-9 and TRBJ1-2; weak D call: TRBD1 (6 bases). The CDR3 bases are TGTGCCAGCAGCTTAGCGGTCGGGGGGCGTGACTATGGCTACACCTTC. Translating it yields CASSLAVGGRDYGYTF.